This TCR beta chain was sequenced for a study of cytomegalovirus exposure and HLA in healthy donors. Researchers ran the PCR with 60 Vbeta and 13 Jbeta primers. Sequenced by immunoSEQ multiplex PCR; TCRdb stores in-frame clones only, minus some. The table lists 90,000 or so clones, about three quarters of them singletons, with about 15% in the top ten. Whole-study findings and limits: Testing in vitro showed a few CMV-associated chains specific for CMV antigens. TCR beta sequences reportedly predicted most subjects' HLA-A and HLA-B alleles accurately.

A note on this clone: Its antigen is currently unknown. A read error is the likely source, as a far larger clone sits one nucleotide away.

CDR1 and CDR2 (germline): MNHNY, SVGAGI (reference sequence). The CDR3 is made up of 11 amino acids. The sample taken for sequencing was PBMCs. This clonotype originated in a woman between 45 and 60 years old in good health and CMV-seropositive. This chain joins TRBV6-6 and TRBJ1-3; D uncertain. CDR3 protein: CASGSGNIIYF. DNA of the CDR3: TGTGCCAGCGGTTCGGGGAACATCATATATTTT.